This is a list of T cell receptor beta chains from one sample in a study of cytomegalovirus exposure and HLA in healthy donors. Produced via immunoSEQ multiplex PCR; TCRdb's table is partial and in-frame only. The top ten clones hold 6.3% of a sample with some 120,000 clones, about three quarters of them seen once. The sample was PBMCs. The receptor source for this set is a woman aged 40 to 50 in good health and CMV-seronegative. The CDR3 runs from the conserved cysteine through the conserved F or W. The order of the fields is J gene, clone size, CDR3 length, D gene, V gene, CDR3 protein, CDR3 DNA. The D gene is left open where the match is weak. Clone size appears in some rows only: once, few, many, or a class for an expanded clone.

J gene: TRBJ2-3; clone size: .; CDR3 length: 15; D gene: .; V gene: TRBV5-1; CDR3 protein: CASGLRGGGGDTQYF; CDR3 DNA: TGCGCCAGCGGATTACGCGGGGGCGGAGGAGATACGCAGTATTTT
J gene: TRBJ2-5; clone size: .; CDR3 length: 15; D gene: TRBD1; V gene: TRBV2; CDR3 protein: CASRQPRGLQETQYF; CDR3 DNA: TGTGCCAGCAGGCAGCCCAGGGGGCTCCAAGAGACCCAGTACTTC
J gene: TRBJ2-2; clone size: .; CDR3 length: 16; D gene: TRBD2; V gene: TRBV4-2; CDR3 protein: CASSQQLAGGLGELFF; CDR3 DNA: TGTGCCAGCAGCCAACAGCTAGCGGGAGGGCTAGGGGAGCTGTTTTTT
J gene: TRBJ1-5; clone size: .; CDR3 length: 14; D gene: TRBD1; V gene: TRBV15; CDR3 protein: CATSIYRGNQPQHF; CDR3 DNA: TGTGCCACCAGCATCTACAGGGGTAATCAGCCCCAGCATTTT
J gene: TRBJ2-1; clone size: once; CDR3 length: 19; D gene: .; V gene: TRBV11-2; CDR3 protein: CASSLRGIVGLGAGGEQFF; CDR3 DNA: TGTGCCAGCAGCTTAAGGGGGATCGTTGGACTCGGCGCCGGAGGTGAGCAGTTCTTC
J gene: TRBJ2-6; clone size: .; CDR3 length: 16; D gene: TRBD1; V gene: TRBV27; CDR3 protein: CASSFGDRAGANVLTF; CDR3 DNA: TGTGCCAGCAGTTTCGGAGACAGGGCTGGGGCCAACGTCCTGACTTTC
J gene: TRBJ2-7; clone size: .; CDR3 length: 13; D gene: TRBD2; V gene: TRBV7-9; CDR3 protein: CASGGLAVDEQYF; CDR3 DNA: TGTGCCAGCGGGGGACTAGCAGTCGACGAGCAGTACTTC
J gene: TRBJ2-2; clone size: few; CDR3 length: 14; D gene: .; V gene: TRBV5-4; CDR3 protein: CASSLDSGPGELFF; CDR3 DNA: TGTGCCAGCAGCTTGGATTCAGGGCCCGGGGAGCTGTTTTTT
J gene: TRBJ2-7; clone size: .; CDR3 length: 14; D gene: .; V gene: TRBV28; CDR3 protein: CASRLLGQFNEQYF; CDR3 DNA: TGTGCCAGCAGATTGCTAGGACAGTTCAACGAGCAGTACTTC
J gene: TRBJ2-2; clone size: .; CDR3 length: 13; D gene: .; V gene: TRBV5-8; CDR3 protein: CASTLRPAGELFF; CDR3 DNA: TGTGCCAGCACTCTCCGCCCAGCCGGGGAGCTGTTTTTT
J gene: TRBJ2-1; clone size: once; CDR3 length: 14; D gene: TRBD2; V gene: TRBV28; CDR3 protein: CASRAGTTYNEQFF; CDR3 DNA: TGTGCCAGCAGAGCCGGGACTACGTACAATGAGCAGTTCTTC
J gene: TRBJ2-4; clone size: .; CDR3 length: 18; D gene: TRBD2; V gene: TRBV27; CDR3 protein: CASGSGTTPTLAKNIQYF; CDR3 DNA: TGTGCCAGCGGCTCCGGGACTACCCCGACTCTAGCCAAAAACATTCAGTACTTC
J gene: TRBJ1-1; clone size: .; CDR3 length: 16; D gene: .; V gene: TRBV7-9; CDR3 protein: CSSSPHPRDTNTEAFF; CDR3 DNA: TGTTCCAGCAGCCCGCACCCACGGGACACGAACACTGAAGCTTTCTTT
J gene: TRBJ2-5; clone size: .; CDR3 length: 14; D gene: .; V gene: TRBV11-2; CDR3 protein: CASRYDNIQETQYF; CDR3 DNA: TGTGCCAGCAGATACGACAATATACAAGAGACCCAGTACTTC
J gene: TRBJ2-6; clone size: .; CDR3 length: 16; D gene: .; V gene: TRBV10-3; CDR3 protein: CATSSEIFSGANVLTF; CDR3 DNA: TGTGCCACTTCATCAGAAATCTTCTCTGGGGCCAACGTCCTGACTTTC
J gene: TRBJ2-3; clone size: .; CDR3 length: 15; D gene: .; V gene: TRBV10-3; CDR3 protein: CAISGGVTSTDTQYF; CDR3 DNA: TGTGCCATCAGTGGGGGGGTTACGAGCACAGATACGCAGTATTTT
J gene: TRBJ2-2; clone size: .; CDR3 length: 14; D gene: TRBD2; V gene: TRBV10-3; CDR3 protein: CAITTGGVAGELFF; CDR3 DNA: TGTGCCATCACAACGGGAGGTGTGGCCGGGGAGCTGTTTTTT